This is a list of T cell receptor beta chains from one sample in a study of regulatory T cells in long-lasting Graves disease. TCRdb re-derived calls from the multiplex PCR reads in MiXCR, one entry per CDR3 protein. The table lists about 440,000 distinct CDR3 sequences, just under 15% of them singletons. These same records also appear under a second study, on T cells in Graves' hyperthyroidism and ophthalmopathy.

The sequencing here drew on peripheral blood mononuclear cells (PBMCs), taken at new diagnosis, from a patient treated with antithyroid drugs. These receptors were collected from a woman younger than 45 with Graves disease. CDR3s include the opening cysteine and the closing phenylalanine or tryptophan. The order of the fields is D gene, J gene, V gene, clone size, CDR3 DNA, CDR3 protein. D genes are given only for firm matches. The size field is filled for only some rows; it gives once, few, many or a size class.

TRBD2,TRBJ2-2,TRBV27,once,TGTGCCAGCACCATTAGCGGGAGGGCCGGGGAGCTGTTTTTT,CASTISGRAGELFF
.,TRBJ1-5,TRBV24-1,.,TGTGCCACCAGTGAGGGGTTACATCAGCCCCAGCATTTT,CATSEGLHQPQHF
.,TRBJ1-1,TRBV7-3,many,TGTGCCAGCAGCTGGCGTGGGGACACTGAAGCTTTCTTT,CASSWRGDTEAFF
.,TRBJ1-2,TRBV25-1,few,TGTGCCAGCAGTGAGGGTAAAGGGCTCCCTGGCTACACCTTC,CASSEGKGLPGYTF
TRBD2,TRBJ2-1,TRBV6-1,many,TGTGCCAGCAGTGAAAATTCGGCTAGCGGGAGGGTAATGGTCTACAATGAGCAGTTCTTC,CASSENSASGRVMVYNEQFF
TRBD2,TRBJ2-2,TRBV6-1,few,TGTGCCAGCAGTGAAATGCCTAGCGGATCTGAGGAGCTGTTTTTT,CASSEMPSGSEELFF
.,TRBJ1-3,TRBV20-1,.,TGCAGTGCTAGAGATGGCCGAAACACCATATATTTT,CSARDGRNTIYF
TRBD1,TRBJ2-7,TRBV2,many,TGTGCCAGCAGTGGTGACAGGGAGAACTACGAGCAGTACTTC,CASSGDRENYEQYF
TRBD2,TRBJ2-1,TRBV12-3/TRBV12-4,many,TGTGCCAGCATTGGGTCGGGACTAGCGGGAGCAAGGCCCTACAATGAGCAGTTCTTC,CASIGSGLAGARPYNEQFF
.,TRBJ2-6,TRBV3-1,few,TGTGCCAGCAGTGATCCGAGCGGGCCCGCAAACTCTGGGGCCAACGTCCTGACTTTC,CASSDPSGPANSGANVLTF
.,TRBJ1-5,TRBV2,once,TGTGCCAGCAGTGGTGGCAATCGGCCCCAGCATTTT,CASSGGNRPQHF
.,TRBJ1-1,TRBV29-1,few,TGCAGCGTTGGCTCGGGAGAAGCTTTCTTT,CSVGSGEAFF
.,TRBJ2-7,TRBV15,few,TGTGCCACCAGCAGAGATCTCGGGGGAAACTACGAGCAGTACTTC,CATSRDLGGNYEQYF
TRBD2,TRBJ2-3,TRBV29-1,many,TGCAGCGAACCCAGCGGGAAGGTAACAGATACGCAGTATTTT,CSEPSGKVTDTQYF
.,TRBJ1-2,TRBV4-1,many,TGCGCCAGCAGCCAAGAGGTCGGAAGTAACTATGGCTACACCTTC,CASSQEVGSNYGYTF
.,TRBJ1-1,TRBV27,.,TGTGCCAGCAGTTTTAAAGACAGCATGAACACTGAAGCTTTCTTT,CASSFKDSMNTEAFF
.,TRBJ2-5,TRBV10-3,.,TGTGCCATCAGCCAGACAGGCAGGGAAGAGACCCAGTACTTC,CAISQTGREETQYF
TRBD2,TRBJ2-3,TRBV6-1,many,TGTGCCAGCAGAGCCACTAGCGGAGGCACAGATACGCAGTATTTT,CASRATSGGTDTQYF
.,TRBJ2-5,TRBV29-1,.,TGCAGCGTTGAAGATCTTGACAGGAATGAAGAGACCCAGTACTTC,CSVEDLDRNEETQYF
TRBD2,TRBJ2-3,TRBV29-1,few,TGCGGAGGACTAGCGGGAGGTTCAGATACGCAGTATTTT,CGGLAGGSDTQYF
.,TRBJ2-2,TRBV5-6,.,TGTGCCAGCAGCTTGAGGCGGTGGGACGGGGACCTGTTTTTT,CASSLRRWDGDLFF
.,TRBJ2-7,TRBV9,.,TGTGCCAGCAGCGTATCCTCAGCCTCCTACGAGCAGTACTTC,CASSVSSASYEQYF
.,TRBJ2-1,TRBV27,many,TGTGCCAGCACCCCCGATCCGGACACCCTCGTTGGGCAGTTCTTC,CASTPDPDTLVGQFF
.,TRBJ2-1,TRBV24-1,few,TGTGCCACCGGAAAAGGGGGAGGGGGTGTAGGAAATGAGCAGTTCTTC,CATGKGGGGVGNEQFF
.,TRBJ2-3,TRBV24-1,.,TGTACCACCAGGGCAGATACGCAGTATTTT,CTTRADTQYF
TRBD2,TRBJ2-5,TRBV20-1,many,TGCAGTGCTGCCAGGCCTAGCGGGATCCAAGAGACCCAGTACTTC,CSAARPSGIQETQYF
.,TRBJ1-6,TRBV6-2/TRBV6-3,few,TGTGCCAGCAGTTACTCGTCGGGGACTAATTCACCCCTCCACTTT,CASSYSSGTNSPLHF
TRBD2,TRBJ2-7,TRBV6-1,.,TGTGCCAGCAGTAGATCTAGCGGCTCCTACGAGCAGTACTTC,CASSRSSGSYEQYF
.,TRBJ1-4,TRBV24-1,.,TGTGCCACCAGTGATTATCCGGCGGAAAAACTGTTTTTT,CATSDYPAEKLFF
.,TRBJ1-1,TRBV10-2,few,TGCGCCAGCAGTGATTGGAGGGGCACTGAAGCTTTCTTT,CASSDWRGTEAFF
.,TRBJ1-1,TRBV3-1,.,TGTGCCAGCAGCCAAGAACCTCTCGCGTTCGAGTACACTGAAGCTTTCTTT,CASSQEPLAFEYTEAFF
.,TRBJ1-2,TRBV4-2,few,TGTGCCAGCAGCCAAATCCCGAACGGAAGTGGCTACACCTTC,CASSQIPNGSGYTF
.,TRBJ1-5,TRBV30,few,TGTGCCTGGACAACCAGGGGTTTTGGCAATCAGCCCCAGCATTTT,CAWTTRGFGNQPQHF
TRBD2,TRBJ2-5,TRBV15,.,TGTGCCACCAGCAGAGGGGTAGCGGGAGGGGGAGCAGAGACCCAGTACTTC,CATSRGVAGGGAETQYF
.,TRBJ1-3,TRBV2,many,TGTGCCAGCAGTGCCGACTCTGGAAACACCATATATTTT,CASSADSGNTIYF
.,TRBJ2-5,TRBV11-2,many,TGTGCCAGCAGCTTAGATTCGCGACAAGGGGGGCTCGGGTATGAGACCCAGTACTTC,CASSLDSRQGGLGYETQYF
.,TRBJ2-1,TRBV10-3,.,TGTGCCAGCAGTAGGGAGAGACTCTCCTACAATGAGCAGTTCTTC,CASSRERLSYNEQFF
TRBD2,TRBJ2-1,TRBV7-8,many,TGTGCCAGCAGCAAAGAAGCGGGAGTGGTCGACAATGAGCAGTTCTTC,CASSKEAGVVDNEQFF
TRBD1,TRBJ2-5,TRBV20-1,many,TGCAGTGCTAGAACGCAGGGGGCTGGAGAGACCCAGTACTTC,CSARTQGAGETQYF
TRBD1,TRBJ1-5,TRBV5-1,many,TGCGCCAGCAGCTTGACAGGGGGCAGTCAGCCCCAGCATTTT,CASSLTGGSQPQHF
TRBD2,TRBJ2-1,TRBV28,many,TGTGCCAGCAGCAATAGCGGGAGGGTCAATGAGCAGTTCTTC,CASSNSGRVNEQFF
.,TRBJ1-5,TRBV6-5,many,TGTGCCAGCAGTTACAGGGATAGCAATCAGCCCCAGCATTTT,CASSYRDSNQPQHF